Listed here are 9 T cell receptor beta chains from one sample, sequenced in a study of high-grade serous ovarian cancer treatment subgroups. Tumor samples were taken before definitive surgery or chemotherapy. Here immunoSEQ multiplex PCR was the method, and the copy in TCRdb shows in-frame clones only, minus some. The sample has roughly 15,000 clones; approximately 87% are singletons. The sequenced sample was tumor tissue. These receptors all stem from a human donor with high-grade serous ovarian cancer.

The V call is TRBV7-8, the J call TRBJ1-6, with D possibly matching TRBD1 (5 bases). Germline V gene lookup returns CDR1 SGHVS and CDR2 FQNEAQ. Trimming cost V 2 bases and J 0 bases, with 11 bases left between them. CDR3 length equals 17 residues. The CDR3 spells CASSLPRAGSYNSPLHF. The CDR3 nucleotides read TGTGCCAGCAGCTTACCCAGGGCGGGCTCCTATAATTCACCCCTCCACTTT.

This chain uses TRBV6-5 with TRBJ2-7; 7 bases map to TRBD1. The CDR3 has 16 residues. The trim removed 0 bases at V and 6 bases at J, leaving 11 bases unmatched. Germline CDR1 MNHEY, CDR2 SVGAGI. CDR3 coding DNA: TGTGCCAGCAGTTACTCGTGGCAGGGGGTGAAAGGCGAGCAGTACTTC. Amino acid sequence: CASSYSWQGVKGEQYF.

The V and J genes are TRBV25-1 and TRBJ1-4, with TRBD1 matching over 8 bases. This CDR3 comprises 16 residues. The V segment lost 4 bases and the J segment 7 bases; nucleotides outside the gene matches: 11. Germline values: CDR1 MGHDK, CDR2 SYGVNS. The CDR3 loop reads CASSGNRGFEFEKLFF. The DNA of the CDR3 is TGTGCCAGCAGTGGGAACAGGGGGTTCGAATTTGAAAAACTGTTTTTT. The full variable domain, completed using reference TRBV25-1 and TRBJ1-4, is EADIYQTPRYLVIGTGKKITLECSQTMGHDKMYWYQQDPGMELHLIHYSYGVNSTEKGDLSSESTVSRIRTEHFPLTLESARPSHTSQYLCASSGNRGFEFEKLFFGSGTQLSVL.

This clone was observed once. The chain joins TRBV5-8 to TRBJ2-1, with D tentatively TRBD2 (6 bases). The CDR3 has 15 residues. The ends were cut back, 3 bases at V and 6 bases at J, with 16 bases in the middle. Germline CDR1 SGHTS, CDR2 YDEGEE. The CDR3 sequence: CASSSSTSARNEQFF. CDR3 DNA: TGTGCCAGCAGCTCCTCGACTAGTGCTCGCAATGAGCAGTTCTTC.

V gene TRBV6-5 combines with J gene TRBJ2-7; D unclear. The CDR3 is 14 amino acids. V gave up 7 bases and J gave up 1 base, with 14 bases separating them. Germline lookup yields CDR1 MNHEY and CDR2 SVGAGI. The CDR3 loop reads CASKSRTVSYEQYF. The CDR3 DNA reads TGTGCCAGCAAATCCCGGACGGTTTCCTACGAGCAGTACTTC.

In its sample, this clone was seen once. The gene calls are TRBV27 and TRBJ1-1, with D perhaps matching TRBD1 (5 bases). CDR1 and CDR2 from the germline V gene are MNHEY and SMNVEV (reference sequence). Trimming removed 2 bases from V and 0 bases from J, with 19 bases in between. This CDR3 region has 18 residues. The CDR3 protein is CASSLRDGGSGLNTEAFF. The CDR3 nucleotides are TGTGCCAGCAGTTTAAGGGACGGGGGAAGCGGGCTGAACACTGAAGCTTTCTTT.

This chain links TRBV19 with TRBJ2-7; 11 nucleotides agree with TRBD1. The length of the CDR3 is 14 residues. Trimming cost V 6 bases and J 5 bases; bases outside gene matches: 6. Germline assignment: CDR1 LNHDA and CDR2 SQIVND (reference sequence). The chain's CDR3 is CASRRTGQGDEQYF. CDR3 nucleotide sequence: TGTGCCAGTAGGAGAACGGGACAGGGGGACGAGCAGTACTTC.

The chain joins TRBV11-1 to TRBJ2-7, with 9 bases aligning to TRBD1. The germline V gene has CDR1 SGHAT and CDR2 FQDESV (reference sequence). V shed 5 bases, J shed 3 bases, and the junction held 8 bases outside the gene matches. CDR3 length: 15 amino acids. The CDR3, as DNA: TGTGCCAGCAGCCAGGGACAGGGCCTGTTCTACGAGCAGTACTTC. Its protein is CASSQGQGLFYEQYF.

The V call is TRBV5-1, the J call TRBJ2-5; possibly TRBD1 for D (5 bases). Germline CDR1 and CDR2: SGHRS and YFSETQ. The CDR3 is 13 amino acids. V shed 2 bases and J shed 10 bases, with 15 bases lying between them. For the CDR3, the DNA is TGCGCCAGCAGCTTCGGGCAGGGTAGTGACCAGTACTTC. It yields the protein CASSFGQGSDQYF.